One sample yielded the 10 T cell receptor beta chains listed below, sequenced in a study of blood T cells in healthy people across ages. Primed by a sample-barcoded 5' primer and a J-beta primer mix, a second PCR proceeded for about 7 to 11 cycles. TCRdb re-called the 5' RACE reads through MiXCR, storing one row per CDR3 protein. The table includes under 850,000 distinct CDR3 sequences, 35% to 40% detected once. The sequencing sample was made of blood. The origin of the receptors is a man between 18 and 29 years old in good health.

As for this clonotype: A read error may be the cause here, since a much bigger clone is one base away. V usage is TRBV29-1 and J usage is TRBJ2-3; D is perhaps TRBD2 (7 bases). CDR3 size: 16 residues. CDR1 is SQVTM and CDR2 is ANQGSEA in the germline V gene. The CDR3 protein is CGVEDRFRGASDTQYF. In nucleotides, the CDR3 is TGCGGCGTTGAAGATCGTTTCCGGGGGGCATCAGATACGCAGTATTTT.

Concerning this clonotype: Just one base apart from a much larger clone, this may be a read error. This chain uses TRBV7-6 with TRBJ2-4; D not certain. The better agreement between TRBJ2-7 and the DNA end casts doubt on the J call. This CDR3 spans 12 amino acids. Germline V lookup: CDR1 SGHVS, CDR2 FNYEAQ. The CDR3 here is CASSLNFHEQYF. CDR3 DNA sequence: TGTGCCAGCAGCTTAAATTTCCACGAGCAGTACTTC.

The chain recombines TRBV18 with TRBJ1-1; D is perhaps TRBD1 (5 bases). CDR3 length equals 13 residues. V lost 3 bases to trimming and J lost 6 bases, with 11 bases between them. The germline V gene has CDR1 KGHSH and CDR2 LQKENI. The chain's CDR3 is CASSPQGNAEAFF. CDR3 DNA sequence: TGTGCCAGCTCACCTCAGGGTAACGCTGAAGCTTTCTTT. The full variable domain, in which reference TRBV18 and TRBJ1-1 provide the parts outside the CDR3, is NAGVMQNPRHLVRRRGQEARLRCSPMKGHSHVYWYRQLPEEGLKFMVYLQKENIIDESGMPKERFSAEFPKEGPSILRIQQVVRGDSAAYFCASSPQGNAEAFFGQGTRLTVV.

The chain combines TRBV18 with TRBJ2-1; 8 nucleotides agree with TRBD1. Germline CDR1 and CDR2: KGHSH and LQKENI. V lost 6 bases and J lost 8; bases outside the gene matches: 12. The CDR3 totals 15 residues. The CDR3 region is CASSSRDRLFDEQFF. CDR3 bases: TGTGCCAGCTCGTCCCGGGACAGGCTCTTCGATGAGCAGTTCTTC.

This CDR3 reads CASSLDGGSGEKLFF. DNA of the CDR3: TGTGCCAGCAGCTTAGACGGGGGTTCGGGTGAAAAACTGTTTTTT. This rearrangement joins TRBV7-2 to TRBJ1-4; D might be TRBD1 (5 bases). With 1 base removed from V and 7 bases from J, the gap between germline ends came to 13 bases. The CDR3 has 15 amino acids. CDR1 SGHTA and CDR2 FQGNSA come from the germline V gene. The whole variable domain, filled in from reference TRBV7-2 and TRBJ1-4, reads GAGVSQSPSNKVTEKGKDVELRCDPISGHTALYWYRQSLGQGLEFLIYFQGNSAPDKSGLPSDRFSAERTGGSVSTLTIQRTQQEDSAVYLCASSLDGGSGEKLFFGSGTQLSVL.

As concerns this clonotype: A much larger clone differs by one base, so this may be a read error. CDR3 loop: CSTRRWGTAYNEQFF. In nucleotides, the CDR3 is TGCAGTACTCGCAGGTGGGGAACCGCCTACAATGAGCAGTTCTTC. V and J are TRBV20-1 and TRBJ2-1; D is uncertain. The germline CDR1 and CDR2 sequences are DFQATT and SNEGSKA (reference sequence). The CDR3 runs to 15 residues. Trimming pared 8 bases from V and 2 bases from J, leaving 19 bases between.

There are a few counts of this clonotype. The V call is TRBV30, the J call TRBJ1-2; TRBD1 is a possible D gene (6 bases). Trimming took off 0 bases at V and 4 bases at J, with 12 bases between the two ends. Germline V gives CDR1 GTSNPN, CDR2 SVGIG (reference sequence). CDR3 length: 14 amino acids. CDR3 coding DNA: TGTGCCTGGAGTGTCGGGGGGCCTCGCTATGGCTACACCTTC. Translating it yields CAWSVGGPRYGYTF.

The CDR3 region has the DNA TGCAGTGGATTGGAGTCCTACAATGAGCAGTACTTC. It yields the protein CSGLESYNEQYF. The V gene is TRBV20-1, the J gene TRBJ2-1, with D unclear. Near its end, the DNA agrees better with TRBJ2-7, so the J call may be wrong. Germline CDR1 DFQATT, CDR2 SNEGSKA (reference sequence). CDR3 size: 12 residues.

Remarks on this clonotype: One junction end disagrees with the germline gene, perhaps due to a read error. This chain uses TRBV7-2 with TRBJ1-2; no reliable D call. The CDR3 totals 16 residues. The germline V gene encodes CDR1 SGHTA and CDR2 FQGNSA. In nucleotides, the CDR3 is TGTGCCAGCAGCACCGGGCCCCAATCGTCTAACGATGGCTACACCTTC. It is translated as CASSTGPQSSNDGYTF.

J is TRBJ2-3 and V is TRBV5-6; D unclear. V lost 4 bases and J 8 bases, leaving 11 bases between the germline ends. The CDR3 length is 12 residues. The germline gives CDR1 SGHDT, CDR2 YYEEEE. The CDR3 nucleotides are TGTGCCAGCAGCATCGCACCCCGTACGCAGTATTTT. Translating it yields CASSIAPRTQYF.